This T cell receptor beta chain was identified during a study of CD8 T cells in Susac syndrome. The overall study: Patients with Susac syndrome were, at the time of blood collection, therapy-naive, maintained on corticosteroids, or maintained on intravenous immunoglobulin alone. Study conclusions and caveats: Across the total CD8+ repertoires, under 20 Susac-specific public clones were found. The CD8+ TEMRA repertoires yielded five such clones.

With respect to this clonotype: Its antigen remains unknown.

With random hexamers, reverse transcription was performed on about 0.5 to 1 ug of RNA. The amplification used immunoSEQ multiplex PCR on TCR beta CDR3; it spanned 54 Vbeta and 13 Jbeta. TCRdb re-called the immunoSEQ multiplex PCR reads through MiXCR, storing one row per CDR3 protein. This table holds about 82,000 distinct CDR3 sequences, roughly 96% found once. While CD8+ and CD4+ T cells were isolated negatively, TEMRA cells were enriched by FACS. The CDR3 is 17 amino acids. V was shortened by 3 bases and J by 10 bases, with 22 bases between the two germline ends. J is TRBJ1-6 and V is TRBV12-3 or TRBV12-4, with D unresolved. The specimen was CD8+ T cells from PBMCs. This receptor was identified in a human donor with Susac syndrome. For the CDR3, the DNA is TGTGCCAGCAGTTTGGCGGATCGCGGGCTCGGCCGGTCACCCCTCCACTTT. Its translation is CASSLADRGLGRSPLHF.